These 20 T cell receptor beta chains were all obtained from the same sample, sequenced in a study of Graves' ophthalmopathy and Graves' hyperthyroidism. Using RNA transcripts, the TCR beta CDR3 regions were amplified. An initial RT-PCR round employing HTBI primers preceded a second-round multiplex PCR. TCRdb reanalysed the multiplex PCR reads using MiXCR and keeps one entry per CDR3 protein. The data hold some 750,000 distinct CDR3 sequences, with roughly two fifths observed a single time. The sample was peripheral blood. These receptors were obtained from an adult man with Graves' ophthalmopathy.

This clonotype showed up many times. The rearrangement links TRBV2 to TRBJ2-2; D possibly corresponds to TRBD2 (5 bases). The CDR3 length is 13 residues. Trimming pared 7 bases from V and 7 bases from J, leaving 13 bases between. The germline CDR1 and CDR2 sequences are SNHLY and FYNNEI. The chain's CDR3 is CASNPGGRGELFF. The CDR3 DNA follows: TGTGCCAGCAACCCAGGCGGGCGCGGGGAGCTGTTTTTT.

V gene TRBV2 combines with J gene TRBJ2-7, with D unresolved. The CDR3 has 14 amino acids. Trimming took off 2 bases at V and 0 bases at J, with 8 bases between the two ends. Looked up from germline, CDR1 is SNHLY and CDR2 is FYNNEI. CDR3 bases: TGTGCCAGCAGTGAAAATACAGCCTCCTACGAGCAGTACTTC. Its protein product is CASSENTASYEQYF. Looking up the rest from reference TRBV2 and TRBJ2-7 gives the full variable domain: EPEVTQTPSHQVTQMGQEVILRCVPISNHLYFYWYRQILGQKVEFLVSFYNNEISEKSEIFDDQFSVERPDGSNFTLKIRSTKLEDSAMYFCASSENTASYEQYFGPGTRLTVT.

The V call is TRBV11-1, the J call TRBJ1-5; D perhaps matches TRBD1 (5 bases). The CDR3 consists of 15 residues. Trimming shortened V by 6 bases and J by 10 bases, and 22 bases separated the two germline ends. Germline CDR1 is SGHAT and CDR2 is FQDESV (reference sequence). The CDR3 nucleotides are TGTGCCAGCAGTTCCGGGGACGGAACAATCTTTCCCCAGCATTTT. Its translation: CASSSGDGTIFPQHF.

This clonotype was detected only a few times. CDR3 coding DNA: TGCGCCAGCAGCTTGCGAAGCCAGGGTCCGGAAAACACCATATATTTT. Translating it yields CASSLRSQGPENTIYF. V usage is TRBV5-1 and J usage is TRBJ1-3, with D maybe TRBD1 (5 bases). Germline CDR1 reads SGHRS; CDR2 reads YFSETQ. V was trimmed by 1 base and J by 6 bases, leaving 17 bases between them. The CDR3 is 16 residues long.

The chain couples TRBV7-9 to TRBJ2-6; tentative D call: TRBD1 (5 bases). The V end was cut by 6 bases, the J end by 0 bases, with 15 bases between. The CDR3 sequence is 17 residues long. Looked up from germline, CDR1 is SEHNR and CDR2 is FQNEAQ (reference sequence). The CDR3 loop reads CASSSPMGPSGANVLTF. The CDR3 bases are TGTGCCAGCAGTAGTCCGATGGGGCCCTCTGGGGCCAACGTCCTGACTTTC.

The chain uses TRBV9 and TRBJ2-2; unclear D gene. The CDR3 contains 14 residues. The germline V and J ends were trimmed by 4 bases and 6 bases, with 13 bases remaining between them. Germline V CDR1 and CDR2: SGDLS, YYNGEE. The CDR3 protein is CASSTAPDPGELFF. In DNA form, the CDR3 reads TGTGCCAGCAGCACCGCGCCGGATCCCGGGGAGCTGTTTTTT. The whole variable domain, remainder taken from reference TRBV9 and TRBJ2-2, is DSGVTQTPKHLITATGQRVTLRCSPRSGDLSVYWYQQSLDQGLQFLIQYYNGEERAKGNILERFSAQQFPDLHSELNLSSLELGDSALYFCASSTAPDPGELFFGEGSRLTVL.

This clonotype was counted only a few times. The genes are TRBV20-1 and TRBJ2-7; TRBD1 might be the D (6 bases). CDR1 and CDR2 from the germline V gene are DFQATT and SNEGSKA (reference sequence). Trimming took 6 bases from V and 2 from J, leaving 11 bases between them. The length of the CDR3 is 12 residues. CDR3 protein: CSASRTAYEQYF. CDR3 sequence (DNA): TGCAGTGCCTCCCGGACAGCCTACGAGCAGTACTTC.

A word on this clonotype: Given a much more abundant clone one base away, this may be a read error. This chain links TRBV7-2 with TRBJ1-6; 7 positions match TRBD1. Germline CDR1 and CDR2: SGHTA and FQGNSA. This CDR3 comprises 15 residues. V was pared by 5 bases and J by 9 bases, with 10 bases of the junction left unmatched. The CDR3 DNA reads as TGTGCCAGCAGCATGCAACAGGGGCGCGGTTCACCCCTCCACTTT. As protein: CASSMQQGRGSPLHF.

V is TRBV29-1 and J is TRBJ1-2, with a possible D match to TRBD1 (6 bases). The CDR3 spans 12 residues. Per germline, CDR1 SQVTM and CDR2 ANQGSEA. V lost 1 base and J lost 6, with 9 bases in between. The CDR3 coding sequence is TGCAGCGTTGAAGGTAGGGGGGATGGCTACACCTTC. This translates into CSVEGRGDGYTF. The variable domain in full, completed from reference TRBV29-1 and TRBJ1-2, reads SAVISQKPSRDICQRGTSLTIQCQVDSQVTMMFWYRQQPGQSLTLIATANQGSEATYESGFVIDKFPISRPNLTFSTLTVSNMSPEDSSIYLCSVEGRGDGYTFGSGTRLTVV.

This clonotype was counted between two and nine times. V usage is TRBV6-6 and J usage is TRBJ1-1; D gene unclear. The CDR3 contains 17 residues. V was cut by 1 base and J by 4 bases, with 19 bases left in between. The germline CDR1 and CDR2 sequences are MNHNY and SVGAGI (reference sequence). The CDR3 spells CASSYYSPSLVSTEAFF. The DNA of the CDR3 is TGTGCCAGCAGTTACTACAGCCCGTCTCTTGTTAGCACTGAAGCTTTCTTT.

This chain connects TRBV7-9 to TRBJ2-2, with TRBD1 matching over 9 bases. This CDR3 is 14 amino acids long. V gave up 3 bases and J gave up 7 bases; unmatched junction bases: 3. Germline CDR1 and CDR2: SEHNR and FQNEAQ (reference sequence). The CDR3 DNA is TGTGCCAGCAGCTTCGGGACAGGGAACGGGGAGCTGTTTTTT. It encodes CASSFGTGNGELFF.

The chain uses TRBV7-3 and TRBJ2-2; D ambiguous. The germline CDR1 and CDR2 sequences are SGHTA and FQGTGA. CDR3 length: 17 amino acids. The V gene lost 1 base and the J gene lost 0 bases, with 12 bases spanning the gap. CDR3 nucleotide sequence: TGTGCCAGCAGCTTAAACCCCAGGCTAGCGAACACCGGGGAGCTGTTTTTT. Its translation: CASSLNPRLANTGELFF. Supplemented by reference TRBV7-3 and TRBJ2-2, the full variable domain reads GAGVSQTPSNKVTEKGKYVELRCDPISGHTALYWYRQSLGQGPEFLIYFQGTGAADDSGLPNDRFFAVRPEGSVSTLKIQRTERGDSAVYLCASSLNPRLANTGELFFGEGSRLTVL.

In DNA form, the CDR3 reads TGTGCCAGCAGTGTAGCGGTCGCTAACGGTGGGGCTTTCTTT. Its protein product is CASSVAVANGGAFF. V and J are TRBV25-1 and TRBJ1-1; D is unclear. The CDR3 totals 14 residues. V dropped 4 bases and J dropped 11 bases, with 20 bases sitting between them. Germline CDR1 is MGHDK and CDR2 is SYGVNS. Full variable domain (remainder filled in from reference TRBV25-1 and TRBJ1-1): EADIYQTPRYLVIGTGKKITLECSQTMGHDKMYWYQQDPGMELHLIHYSYGVNSTEKGDLSSESTVSRIRTEHFPLTLESARPSHTSQYLCASSVAVANGGAFFGQGTRLTVV.

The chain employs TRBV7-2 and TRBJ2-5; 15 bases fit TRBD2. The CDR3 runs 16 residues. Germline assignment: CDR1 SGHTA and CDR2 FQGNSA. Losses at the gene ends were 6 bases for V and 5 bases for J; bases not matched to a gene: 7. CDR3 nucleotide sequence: TGTGCCAGCAGTCCCGGGACTAGCGGGGGGAGGGAGACCCAGTACTTC. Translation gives CASSPGTSGGRETQYF.

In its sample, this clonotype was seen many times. CDR3 in DNA: TGTGCCACCAAGGGAGCGCCTAGCTCCTACGAGCAGTACTTC. Its translation: CATKGAPSSYEQYF. The chain combines TRBV19 with TRBJ2-7; possible D gene TRBD2, 5 bases. Germline V CDR1 and CDR2: LNHDA, SQIVND (reference sequence). V was trimmed by 10 bases and J by 0 bases, leaving 16 bases between them. CDR3 length equals 14 residues.

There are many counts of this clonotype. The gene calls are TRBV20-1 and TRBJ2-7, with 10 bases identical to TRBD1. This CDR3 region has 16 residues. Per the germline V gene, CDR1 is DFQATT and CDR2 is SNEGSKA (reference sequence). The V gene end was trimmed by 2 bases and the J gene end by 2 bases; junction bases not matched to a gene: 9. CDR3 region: CSARPGQGDLPYEQYF. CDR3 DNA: TGCAGTGCTAGACCCGGACAGGGGGATCTTCCCTACGAGCAGTACTTC.

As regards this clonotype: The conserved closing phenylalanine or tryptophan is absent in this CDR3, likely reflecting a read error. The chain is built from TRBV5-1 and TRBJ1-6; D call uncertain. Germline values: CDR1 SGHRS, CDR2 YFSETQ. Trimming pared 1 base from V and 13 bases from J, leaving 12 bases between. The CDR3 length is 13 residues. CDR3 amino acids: CASSLTWNPPLHS. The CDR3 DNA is TGCGCCAGCAGCTTGACGTGGAATCCGCCCCTCCACTCT.

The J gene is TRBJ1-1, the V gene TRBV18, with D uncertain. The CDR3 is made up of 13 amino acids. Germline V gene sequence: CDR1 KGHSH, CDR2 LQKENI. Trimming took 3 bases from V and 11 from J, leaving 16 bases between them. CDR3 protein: CASSPGQDDTAFF. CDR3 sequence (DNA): TGTGCCAGCTCACCTGGGCAGGATGATACTGCTTTCTTT.

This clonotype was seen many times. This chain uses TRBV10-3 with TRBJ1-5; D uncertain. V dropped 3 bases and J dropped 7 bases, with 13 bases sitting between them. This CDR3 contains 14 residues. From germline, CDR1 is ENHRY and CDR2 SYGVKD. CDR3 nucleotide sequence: TGTGCCATCAGTGATACACCATCAAACCAGCCCCAGCATTTT. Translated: CAISDTPSNQPQHF.

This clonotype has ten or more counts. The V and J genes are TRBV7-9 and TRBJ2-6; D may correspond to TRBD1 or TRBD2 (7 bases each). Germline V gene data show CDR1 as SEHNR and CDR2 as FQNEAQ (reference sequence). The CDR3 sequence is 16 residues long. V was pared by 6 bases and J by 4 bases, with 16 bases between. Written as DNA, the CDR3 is TGTGCCAGCAGTTGGGAGGGGGCGCGAGGGGCCAACGTCCTGACTTTC. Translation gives CASSWEGARGANVLTF.